These T cell receptor beta chains were read from a single sample in a study of radiotherapy plus CTLA-4 blockade in lung cancer. TCRdb's copy holds only in-frame clones and misses some; the assay was immunoSEQ multiplex PCR. The sample has about 77,000 clones, roughly 69% seen once; the top ten hold over 9%. The sequencing here drew on peripheral blood, taken from a patient treated with radiotherapy plus ipilimumab. Every receptor here comes from a human donor with non-small cell lung cancer whose response to radiotherapy plus ipilimumab could not be evaluated. Each CDR3 is given with its conserved first and last residue. A D gene is named only where the DNA matches it firmly. Only some rows state a clone size, as once, few, many or a class for expanded clones.

TRBV6-5	TRBJ1-1	-	-	CATGGRGYGTEAFF	TGTGCCACCGGAGGCAGGGGTTACGGCACTGAAGCTTTCTTT
TRBV29-1	TRBJ2-1	once	TRBD2	CSVDGVLAESYNEQFF	TGCAGCGTTGATGGGGTGCTAGCGGAATCCTACAATGAGCAGTTCTTC
TRBV19	TRBJ1-2	-	TRBD1	CASIPGTGGLGGYGYTF	TGTGCCAGTATCCCAGGGACAGGGGGCCTTGGTGGCTATGGCTACACCTTC
TRBV7-9	TRBJ1-2	-	TRBD1	CASSLEGTGGYTF	TGTGCCAGCAGCTTAGAGGGGACAGGGGGCTACACCTTC
TRBV19	TRBJ1-1	many	-	CASRNTEAFF	TGTGCCAGCAGAAACACTGAAGCTTTCTTT
TRBV19	TRBJ2-7	few	TRBD1	CASSTGTGKGPYEQYF	TGTGCCAGTAGTACCGGGACAGGGAAGGGGCCCTACGAGCAGTACTTC
TRBV18	TRBJ2-7	-	-	CASSPPGGPYEQYF	TGTGCCAGCTCACCACCCGGGGGGCCCTACGAGCAGTACTTC
TRBV10-2	TRBJ2-3	once	-	CASRWQGHSTDTQYF	TGCGCCAGCAGGTGGCAGGGACATAGCACAGATACGCAGTATTTT
TRBV2	TRBJ2-5	-	TRBD1	CASSAGTGGETQYF	TGTGCCAGCAGCGCCGGGACAGGGGGTGAGACCCAGTACTTC
TRBV27	TRBJ2-2	-	TRBD1	CASSAPGQGNTGELFF	TGTGCCAGCAGTGCCCCGGGACAGGGGAACACCGGGGAGCTGTTTTTT
TRBV7-9	TRBJ1-6	-	TRBD1	CASSLGTGYHSPLHF	TGTGCCAGCAGCTTGGGGACAGGATATCATTCACCCCTCCACTTT
TRBV7-3	TRBJ2-7	-	-	CASSLRRAGTEFSYEQYF	TGTGCCAGCAGCTTACGACGGGCGGGGACTGAGTTTTCCTACGAGCAGTACTTC
TRBV27	TRBJ1-1	once	-	CASSLDGEFNTEAFF	TGTGCCAGCAGTTTAGACGGAGAGTTCAACACTGAAGCTTTCTTT
TRBV5-1	TRBJ1-1	-	TRBD1	CASSLDRGEAFF	TGCGCCAGCAGCTTGGACAGGGGTGAAGCTTTCTTT
TRBV2	TRBJ2-3	-	TRBD2	CASSGASGRVSADTQYF	TGTGCCAGCAGTGGGGCTAGCGGGAGGGTAAGCGCAGATACGCAGTATTTT
TRBV7-2	TRBJ2-2	once	TRBD1	CASSLGGRGQGGELFF	TGTGCCAGCAGCTTAGGCGGCAGGGGGCAAGGCGGGGAGCTGTTTTTT
TRBV9	TRBJ1-2	-	-	CASSGGDRSNYGYTF	TGTGCCAGCAGCGGGGGCGACAGGAGTAACTATGGCTACACCTTC
TRBV19	TRBJ2-7	-	TRBD1	CASSQGQGPYEQYF	TGTGCCAGTTCCCAAGGACAGGGCCCCTACGAGCAGTACTTC